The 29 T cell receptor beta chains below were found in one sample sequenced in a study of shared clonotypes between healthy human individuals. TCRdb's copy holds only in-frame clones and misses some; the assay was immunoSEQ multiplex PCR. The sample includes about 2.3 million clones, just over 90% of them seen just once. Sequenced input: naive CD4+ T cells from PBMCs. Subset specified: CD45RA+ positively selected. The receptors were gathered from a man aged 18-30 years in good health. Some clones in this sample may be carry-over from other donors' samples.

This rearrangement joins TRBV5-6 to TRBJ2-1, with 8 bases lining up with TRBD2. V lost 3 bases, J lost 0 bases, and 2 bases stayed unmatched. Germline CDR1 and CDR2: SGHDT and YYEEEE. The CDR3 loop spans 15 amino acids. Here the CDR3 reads CASSSGTSSYNEQFF. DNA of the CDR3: TGTGCCAGCAGCTCCGGGACTAGCTCCTACAATGAGCAGTTCTTC.

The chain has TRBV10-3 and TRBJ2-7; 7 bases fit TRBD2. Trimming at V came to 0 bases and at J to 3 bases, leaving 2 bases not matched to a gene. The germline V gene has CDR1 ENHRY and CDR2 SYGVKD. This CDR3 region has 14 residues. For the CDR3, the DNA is TGTGCCATCAGTGAGTCGGGAGGGCTCTACGAGCAGTACTTC. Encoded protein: CAISESGGLYEQYF.

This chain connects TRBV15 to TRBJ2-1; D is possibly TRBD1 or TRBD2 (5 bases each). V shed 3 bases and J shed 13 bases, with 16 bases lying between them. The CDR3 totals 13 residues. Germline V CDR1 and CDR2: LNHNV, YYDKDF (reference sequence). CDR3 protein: CATSRLAGGGQFF. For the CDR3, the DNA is TGTGCCACCAGCAGGCTCGCGGGTGGGGGACAGTTCTTC.

CDR3 in amino acids: CSGGFGEQYF. The DNA of the CDR3 is TGCAGTGGTGGCTTTGGCGAGCAGTACTTC. The chain employs TRBV20-1 and TRBJ2-7; D call uncertain. CDR3 length: 10 residues. CDR1 is DFQATT and CDR2 is SNEGSKA in the germline V gene (reference sequence). V was shortened by 7 bases and J by 6 bases, with 10 bases between the two germline ends.

CDR3 DNA: TGCGCCAGCAGCCGAATAGGGGAGGGGGGCAATCAGCCCCAGCATTTT. Protein sequence: CASSRIGEGGNQPQHF. This rearrangement joins TRBV4-1 to TRBJ1-5; D perhaps matches TRBD1 (6 bases). The V gene lost 4 bases and the J gene lost 2 bases, with 15 bases spanning the gap. Germline assignment: CDR1 MGHRA and CDR2 YSYEKL. The CDR3 loop spans 16 amino acids.

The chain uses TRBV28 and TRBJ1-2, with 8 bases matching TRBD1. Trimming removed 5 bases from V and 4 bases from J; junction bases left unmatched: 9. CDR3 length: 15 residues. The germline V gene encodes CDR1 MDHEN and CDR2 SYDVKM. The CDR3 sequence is CASSTWGQAFYGYTF. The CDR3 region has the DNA TGTGCCAGCAGTACCTGGGGACAGGCGTTCTATGGCTACACCTTC.

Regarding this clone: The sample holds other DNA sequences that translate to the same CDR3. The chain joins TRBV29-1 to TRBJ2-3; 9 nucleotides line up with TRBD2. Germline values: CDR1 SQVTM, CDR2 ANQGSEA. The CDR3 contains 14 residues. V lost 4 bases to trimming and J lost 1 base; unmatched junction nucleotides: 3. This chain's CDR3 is CSVALAGRTDTQYF. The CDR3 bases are TGCAGCGTTGCCCTAGCGGGACGCACAGATACGCAGTATTTT.

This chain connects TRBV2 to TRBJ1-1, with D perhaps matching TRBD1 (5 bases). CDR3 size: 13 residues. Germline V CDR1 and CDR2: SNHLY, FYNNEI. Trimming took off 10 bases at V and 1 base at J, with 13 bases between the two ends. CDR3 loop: CATHQDRNTEAFF. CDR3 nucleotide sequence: TGTGCCACCCATCAAGACAGGAACACTGAAGCTTTCTTT.

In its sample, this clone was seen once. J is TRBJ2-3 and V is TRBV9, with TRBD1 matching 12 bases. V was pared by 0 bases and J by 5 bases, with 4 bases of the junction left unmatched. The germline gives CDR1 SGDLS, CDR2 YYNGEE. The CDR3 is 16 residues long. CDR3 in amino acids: CASSVGDRGRVDTQYF. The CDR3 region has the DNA TGTGCCAGCAGCGTAGGGGACAGGGGGCGAGTAGATACGCAGTATTTT. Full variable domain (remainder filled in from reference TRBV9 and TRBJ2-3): DSGVTQTPKHLITATGQRVTLRCSPRSGDLSVYWYQQSLDQGLQFLIQYYNGEERAKGNILERFSAQQFPDLHSELNLSSLELGDSALYFCASSVGDRGRVDTQYFGPGTRLTVL.

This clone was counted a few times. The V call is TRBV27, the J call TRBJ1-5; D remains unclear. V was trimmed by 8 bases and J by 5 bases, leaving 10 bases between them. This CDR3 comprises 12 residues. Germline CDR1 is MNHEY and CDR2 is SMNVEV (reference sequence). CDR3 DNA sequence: TGTGCCAGCTGGAGGGCTCATCAGCCCCAGCATTTT. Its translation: CASWRAHQPQHF.

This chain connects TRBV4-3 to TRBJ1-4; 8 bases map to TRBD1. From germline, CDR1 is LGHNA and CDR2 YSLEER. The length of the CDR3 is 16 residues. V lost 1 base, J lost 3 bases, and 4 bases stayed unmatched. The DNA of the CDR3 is TGCGCCAGCAGCCAAGGGGACAGGAGCCCTAATGAAAAACTGTTTTTT. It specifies CASSQGDRSPNEKLFF.

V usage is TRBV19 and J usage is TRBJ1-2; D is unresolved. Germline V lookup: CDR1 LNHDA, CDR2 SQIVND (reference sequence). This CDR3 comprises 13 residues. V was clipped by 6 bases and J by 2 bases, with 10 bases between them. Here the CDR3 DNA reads TGTGCCAGTAGCCGTAGGGCGAACTATGGCTACACCTTC. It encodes CASSRRANYGYTF. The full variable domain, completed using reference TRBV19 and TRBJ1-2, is DGGITQSPKYLFRKEGQNVTLSCEQNLNHDAMYWYRQDPGQGLRLIYYSQIVNDFQKGDIAEGYSVSREKKESFPLTVTSAQKNPTAFYLCASSRRANYGYTFGSGTRLTVV.

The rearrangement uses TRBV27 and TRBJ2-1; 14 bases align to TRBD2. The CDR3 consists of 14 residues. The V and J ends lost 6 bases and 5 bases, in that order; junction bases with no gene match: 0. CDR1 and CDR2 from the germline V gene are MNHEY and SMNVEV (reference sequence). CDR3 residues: CASRGLAGDNEQFF. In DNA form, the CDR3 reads TGTGCCAGCAGGGGACTAGCGGGAGACAATGAGCAGTTCTTC.

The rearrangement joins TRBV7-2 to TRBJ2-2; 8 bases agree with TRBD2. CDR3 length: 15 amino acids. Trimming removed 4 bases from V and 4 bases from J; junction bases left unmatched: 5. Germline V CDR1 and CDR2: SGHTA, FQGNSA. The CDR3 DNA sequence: TGTGCCAGCAGCTCCAGGCGGGAGGTCACCGGGGAGCTGTTTTTT. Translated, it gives CASSSRREVTGELFF. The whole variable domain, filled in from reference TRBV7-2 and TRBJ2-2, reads GAGVSQSPSNKVTEKGKDVELRCDPISGHTALYWYRQSLGQGLEFLIYFQGNSAPDKSGLPSDRFSAERTGGSVSTLTIQRTQQEDSAVYLCASSSRREVTGELFFGEGSRLTVL.

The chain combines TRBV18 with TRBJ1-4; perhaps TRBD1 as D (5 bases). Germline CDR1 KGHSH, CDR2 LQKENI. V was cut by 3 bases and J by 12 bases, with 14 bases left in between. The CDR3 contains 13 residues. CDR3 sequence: CASSPLFGDELFF. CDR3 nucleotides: TGTGCCAGCTCACCTTTATTTGGGGACGAACTGTTTTTT.

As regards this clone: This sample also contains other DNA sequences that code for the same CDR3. The DNA for the CDR3 is TGTGCCAGCAGCTTAACGCGCAACACCGGGGAGCTGTTTTTT. Residues: CASSLTRNTGELFF. V usage is TRBV7-3 and J usage is TRBJ2-2; D is ambiguous. This CDR3 is 14 amino acids long. V lost 0 bases, J lost 2 bases, and 4 bases lay in between. Looked up from germline, CDR1 is SGHTA and CDR2 is FQGTGA.

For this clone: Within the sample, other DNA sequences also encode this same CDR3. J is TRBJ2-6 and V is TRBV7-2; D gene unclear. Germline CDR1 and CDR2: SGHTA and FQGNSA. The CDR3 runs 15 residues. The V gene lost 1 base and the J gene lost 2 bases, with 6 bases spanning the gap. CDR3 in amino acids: CASSLGGTGANVLTF. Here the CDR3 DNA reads TGTGCCAGCAGCTTAGGGGGAACTGGGGCCAACGTCCTGACTTTC. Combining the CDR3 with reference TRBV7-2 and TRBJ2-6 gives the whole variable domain GAGVSQSPSNKVTEKGKDVELRCDPISGHTALYWYRQSLGQGLEFLIYFQGNSAPDKSGLPSDRFSAERTGGSVSTLTIQRTQQEDSAVYLCASSLGGTGANVLTFGAGSRLTVL.

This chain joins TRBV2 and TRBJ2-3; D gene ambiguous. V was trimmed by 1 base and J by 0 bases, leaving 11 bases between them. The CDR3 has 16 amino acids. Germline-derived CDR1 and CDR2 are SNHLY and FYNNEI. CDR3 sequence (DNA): TGTGCCAGCAGTGAAGAGTCACAGAGGAGCACAGATACGCAGTATTTT. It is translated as CASSEESQRSTDTQYF.

This CDR3 is CASSPGTGYHEQFF. CDR3 nucleotides: TGTGCCAGCTCCCCAGGGACAGGATACCATGAGCAGTTCTTC. The V call is TRBV18, the J call TRBJ2-1; 8 nucleotides align to TRBD1. Per germline, CDR1 KGHSH and CDR2 LQKENI. There are 14 residues in the CDR3. With 6 bases clipped from V and 8 bases from J, the junction kept 9 bases outside the gene matches.

In DNA form, the CDR3 reads TGTGCCAGCTTATTACAGGGGGCACGCGAGCAGTACTTC. The encoded protein is CASLLQGAREQYF. The chain couples TRBV6-1 to TRBJ2-7; 9 bases are a match to TRBD1. The CDR3 contains 13 residues. Germline V gene lookup returns CDR1 MNHNS and CDR2 SASEGT. Losses at the gene ends were 8 bases for V and 6 bases for J; bases not matched to a gene: 8.

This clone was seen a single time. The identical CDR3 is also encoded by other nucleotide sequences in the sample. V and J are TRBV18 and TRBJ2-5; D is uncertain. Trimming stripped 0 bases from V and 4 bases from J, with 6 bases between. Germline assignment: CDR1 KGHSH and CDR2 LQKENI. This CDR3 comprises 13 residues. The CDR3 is CASSPPSGETQYF. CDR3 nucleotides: TGTGCCAGCTCACCACCCTCCGGAGAGACCCAGTACTTC. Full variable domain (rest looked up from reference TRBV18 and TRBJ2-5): NAGVMQNPRHLVRRRGQEARLRCSPMKGHSHVYWYRQLPEEGLKFMVYLQKENIIDESGMPKERFSAEFPKEGPSILRIQQVVRGDSAAYFCASSPPSGETQYFGPGTRLLVL.

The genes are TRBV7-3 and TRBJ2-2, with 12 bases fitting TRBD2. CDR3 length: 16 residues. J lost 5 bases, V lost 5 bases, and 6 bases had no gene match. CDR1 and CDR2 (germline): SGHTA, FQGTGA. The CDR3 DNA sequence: TGTGCCAGCAGCCCACGCGGGACTAGCGGGACCGGGGAGCTGTTTTTT. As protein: CASSPRGTSGTGELFF. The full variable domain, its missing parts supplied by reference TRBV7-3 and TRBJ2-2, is GAGVSQTPSNKVTEKGKYVELRCDPISGHTALYWYRQSLGQGPEFLIYFQGTGAADDSGLPNDRFFAVRPEGSVSTLKIQRTERGDSAVYLCASSPRGTSGTGELFFGEGSRLTVL.

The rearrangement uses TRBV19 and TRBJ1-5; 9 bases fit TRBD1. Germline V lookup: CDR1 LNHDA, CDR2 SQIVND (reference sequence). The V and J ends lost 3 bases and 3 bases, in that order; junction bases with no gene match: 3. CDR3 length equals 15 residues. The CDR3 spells CASSMRTGANQPQHF. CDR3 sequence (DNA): TGTGCCAGTAGTATGAGGACAGGGGCCAATCAGCCCCAGCATTTT.

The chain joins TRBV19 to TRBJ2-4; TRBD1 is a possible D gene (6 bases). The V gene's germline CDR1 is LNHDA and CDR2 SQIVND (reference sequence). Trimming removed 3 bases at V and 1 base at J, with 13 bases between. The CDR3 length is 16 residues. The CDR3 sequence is CASSIGTPFAKNIQYF. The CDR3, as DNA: TGTGCCAGTAGTATCGGGACACCGTTTGCCAAAAACATTCAGTACTTC.

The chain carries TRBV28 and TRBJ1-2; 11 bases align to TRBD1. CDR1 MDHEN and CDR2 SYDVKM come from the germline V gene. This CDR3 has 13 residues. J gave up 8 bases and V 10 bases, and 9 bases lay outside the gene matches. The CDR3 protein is CATRSGTGGGYTF. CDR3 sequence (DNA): TGTGCCACCAGGTCCGGGACAGGGGGGGGCTACACCTTC.

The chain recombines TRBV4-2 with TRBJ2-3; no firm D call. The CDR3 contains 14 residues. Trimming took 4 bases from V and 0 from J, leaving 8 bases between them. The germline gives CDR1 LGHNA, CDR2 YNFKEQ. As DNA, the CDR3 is TGTGCCAGCAGCCTCAGCGTTAGCACAGATACGCAGTATTTT. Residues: CASSLSVSTDTQYF.

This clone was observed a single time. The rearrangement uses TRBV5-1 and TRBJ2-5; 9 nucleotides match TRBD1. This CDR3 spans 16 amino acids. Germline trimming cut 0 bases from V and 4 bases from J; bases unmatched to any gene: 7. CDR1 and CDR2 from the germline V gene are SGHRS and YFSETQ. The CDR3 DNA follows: TGCGCCAGCAGCTTGGCAATCGGGACAGGGTTAGAGACCCAGTACTTC. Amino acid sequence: CASSLAIGTGLETQYF.

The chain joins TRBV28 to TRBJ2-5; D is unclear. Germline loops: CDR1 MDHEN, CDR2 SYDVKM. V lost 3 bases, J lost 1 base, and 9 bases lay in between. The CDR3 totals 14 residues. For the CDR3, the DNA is TGTGCCAGCAGTTTCCGCTGGAGCCAAGAGACCCAGTACTTC. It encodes CASSFRWSQETQYF.

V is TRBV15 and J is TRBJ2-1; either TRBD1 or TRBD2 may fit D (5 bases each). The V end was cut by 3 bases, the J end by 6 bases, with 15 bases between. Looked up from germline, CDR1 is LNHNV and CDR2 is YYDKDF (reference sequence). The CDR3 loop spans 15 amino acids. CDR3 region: CATSSPGPKINEQFF. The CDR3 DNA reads TGTGCCACCAGCAGCCCGGGACCAAAGATCAATGAGCAGTTCTTC.